The rows below give T cell receptor beta chains drawn from one sample of a study of T cells after yellow fever vaccination. TCRdb re-analysed the 5' RACE reads in MiXCR, keeping a single row per CDR3 protein. Seen here are some 500,000 distinct CDR3 sequences, about 13% observed once, and the top ten hold around an eighth. Sequenced here: PBMCs, sampled on the day of the yellow fever booster vaccination. Receptors originate from a man aged 25 to 40 who received the YFV17D yellow fever vaccine. CDR3s include the opening cysteine and the closing phenylalanine or tryptophan.

j_gene | v_gene | CDR3aa
TRBJ1-1 | TRBV29-1 | CSVCILLGRQEAFF
TRBJ1-5 | TRBV6-2/TRBV6-3 | CASSYRRQPQHF
TRBJ2-2 | TRBV5-1 | CASSSLMTSGSTGELFF
TRBJ2-1 | TRBV29-1 | CSGRGLAGDNEQFF
TRBJ2-7 | TRBV7-2 | CASSTGPVAALYEQYF
TRBJ2-2 | TRBV27 | CASSSLGELFF
TRBJ2-1 | TRBV7-6 | CASSARTSHEQFF
TRBJ2-2 | TRBV18 | CASSPGVAGELFF
TRBJ2-5 | TRBV20-1 | CSARTGTGDGETQYF
TRBJ2-5 | TRBV20-1 | CSARAVPTPAQYF
TRBJ2-1 | TRBV12-3/TRBV12-4 | CASSYTGVRYNEQFF
TRBJ2-1 | TRBV5-1 | CASSLWLAGDGEQFF
TRBJ2-5 | TRBV18 | CASSTGAETQYF
TRBJ2-1 | TRBV20-1 | CSARGTGGMDEQFF
TRBJ2-4 | TRBV25-1 | CASSLGAGAGDIQYF
TRBJ2-1 | TRBV27 | CASSSTSGGEVRQFF
TRBJ2-2 | TRBV5-1 | CASSSLLTGTNTGELFF
TRBJ2-2 | TRBV5-4 | CASSLAKGNRGELFF